The 20 T cell receptor beta chains presented below share a single source sample, sequenced in a study of cytomegalovirus exposure and HLA in healthy donors. Primers: 60 Vbeta forward and 13 Jbeta reverse. Assay: immunoSEQ multiplex PCR; the TCRdb copy retains only in-frame clones and omits some. The sample has approximately 150,000 clones, 76% seen once. Specimen: PBMCs. These receptors came from a male donor in good health and CMV-seronegative.

The rearrangement links TRBV5-1 to TRBJ2-3, with 9 positions matching TRBD2. V shed 1 base and J 5 bases; nucleotides not matched to a gene: 5. The CDR3 is 15 amino acids. Germline CDR1 reads SGHRS; CDR2 reads YFSETQ. Written as DNA, the CDR3 is TGCGCCAGCAGCTTGAGAGCGGGAGGAGAAGATACGCAGTATTTT. Protein: CASSLRAGGEDTQYF.

The rearrangement uses TRBV5-5 and TRBJ2-1, with 8 positions matching TRBD2. V was clipped by 3 bases and J by 5 bases; unmatched bases: 10. Germline loops: CDR1 SGHKS, CDR2 YYEKEE (reference sequence). There are 16 residues in the CDR3. The CDR3 nucleotides read TGTGCCAGCAGCTGGACGGGGGGGGCGCGCGACAATGAGCAGTTCTTC. Residues: CASSWTGGARDNEQFF.

The chain has TRBV25-1 and TRBJ2-7; maybe TRBD1 (6 bases). With 4 bases removed from V and 7 bases from J, the gap between germline ends came to 14 bases. The CDR3 contains 13 residues. Germline lookup yields CDR1 MGHDK and CDR2 SYGVNS. The CDR3 protein is CASSGDIAWEQYF. The DNA of the CDR3 is TGTGCCAGCAGTGGGGACATCGCCTGGGAGCAGTACTTC.

The genes are TRBV29-1 and TRBJ1-1; 7 bases line up with TRBD1. The CDR3 is 14 amino acids. V trimming: 2 bases; J trimming: 0 bases; junction bases outside the gene matches: 3. Germline assignment: CDR1 SQVTM and CDR2 ANQGSEA. The CDR3 DNA sequence: TGCAGCGTTGAATGGGACAGCCTGAACACTGAAGCTTTCTTT. This gives the protein CSVEWDSLNTEAFF.

About this clone itself: The junction does not match germline at one end; this may be a read error. The chain has TRBV5-1 and TRBJ1-2, with unresolved D. This CDR3 region has 13 residues. In germline, CDR1 is SGHRS, CDR2 YFSETQ. The CDR3 here is CASSLEPGYVYTF. The CDR3 nucleotides read TGCGCCAGCAGCTTGGAACCAGGCTATGTCTACACCTTC.

A word on this clone: The identical CDR3 is also encoded by other nucleotide sequences in the sample. The V and J genes are TRBV19 and TRBJ1-1; tentatively, D is TRBD1 (5 bases). The CDR3 runs 13 residues. Germline V gives CDR1 LNHDA, CDR2 SQIVND (reference sequence). V lost 6 bases and J lost 2, with 10 bases in between. The CDR3 loop is CASRVDRNTEAFF. The CDR3 bases are TGTGCCAGTAGGGTTGACAGAAACACTGAAGCTTTCTTT.

CDR3 bases: TGTGCCAGCAGCTGGACAGGTTACGAGCAGTACTTC. Encoded protein: CASSWTGYEQYF. The chain uses TRBV2 and TRBJ2-7; the match to TRBD1 covers 7 bases. The V gene's germline CDR1 is SNHLY and CDR2 FYNNEI. The CDR3 totals 12 residues. The ends lost 6 bases at V and 4 bases at J; junction bases unmatched: 3. Together with reference TRBV2 and TRBJ2-7, the CDR3 gives the full variable domain: EPEVTQTPSHQVTQMGQEVILRCVPISNHLYFYWYRQILGQKVEFLVSFYNNEISEKSEIFDDQFSVERPDGSNFTLKIRSTKLEDSAMYFCASSWTGYEQYFGPGTRLTVT.

V is TRBV7-9 and J is TRBJ2-7; TRBD2 matches at 9 bases. Germline V CDR1 and CDR2: SEHNR, FQNEAQ (reference sequence). The V gene end was trimmed by 2 bases and the J gene end by 2 bases; junction bases not matched to a gene: 7. The length of the CDR3 is 16 residues. CDR3 amino acids: CASSLSRTSDTYEQYF. The CDR3 bases are TGTGCCAGCAGCTTAAGCAGGACTAGCGATACCTACGAGCAGTACTTC.

The J gene is TRBJ2-5, the V gene TRBV7-2; 10 positions agree with TRBD2. TRBJ2-7 matches the DNA end more closely, so the J call is doubtful. CDR3 size: 17 residues. The germline gives CDR1 SGHTA, CDR2 FQGNSA. The CDR3 DNA reads TGTGCCAGCAGCTTAGTCGTAGCGGGAGGCATAACAGGCGAGCAGTACTTC. Protein product: CASSLVVAGGITGEQYF.

J is TRBJ2-7 and V is TRBV25-1; 7 positions match TRBD2. This CDR3 region has 13 residues. Germline trimming cut 9 bases from V and 2 bases from J; bases unmatched to any gene: 7. Germline-derived CDR1 and CDR2 are MGHDK and SYGVNS. The CDR3 reads CASGAGPTYEQYF. For the CDR3, the DNA is TGTGCCAGTGGAGCGGGGCCTACCTACGAGCAGTACTTC.

The rearrangement links TRBV9 to TRBJ1-1, with TRBD1 identical over 11 bases. Germline CDR1 SGDLS, CDR2 YYNGEE. The junction had 5 bases not matched to a gene; V was cut back by 4 bases and J by 9 bases. The CDR3 extends over 13 amino acids. CDR3 loop: CASSPVDRGQAFF. CDR3 bases: TGTGCCAGCAGCCCGGTGGACAGGGGGCAAGCTTTCTTT.

This clone has a handful of counts. The gene calls are TRBV7-2 and TRBJ2-2; D not certain. Germline V gene lookup returns CDR1 SGHTA and CDR2 FQGNSA. This CDR3 is built from 18 residues. Trimming took 4 bases from V and 5 from J, leaving 23 bases between them. CDR3 nucleotides: TGTGCCAGCAGCTCGCCGTCCGACACGGCATACCGGACCGGGGAGCTGTTTTTT. Translation: CASSSPSDTAYRTGELFF. Combining the CDR3 with reference TRBV7-2 and TRBJ2-2 gives the whole variable domain GAGVSQSPSNKVTEKGKDVELRCDPISGHTALYWYRQSLGQGLEFLIYFQGNSAPDKSGLPSDRFSAERTGGSVSTLTIQRTQQEDSAVYLCASSSPSDTAYRTGELFFGEGSRLTVL.

The chain uses TRBV28 and TRBJ2-7; the D gene is possibly TRBD1 (6 bases). CDR1 MDHEN and CDR2 SYDVKM come from the germline V gene. CDR3 length: 14 residues. Trimming stripped 2 bases from V and 5 bases from J, with 13 bases between. CDR3 coding DNA: TGTGCCAGCAGTTTAACAGGGAGTATCGACGAGCAGTACTTC. Amino acids: CASSLTGSIDEQYF.

The chain joins TRBV11-3 to TRBJ1-1, with 10 bases aligning to TRBD1. The CDR3 length is 15 residues. Germline V gene lookup returns CDR1 SGHNT and CDR2 YENEEA. J lost 3 bases, V lost 4 bases, and 5 bases had no gene match. The CDR3 spells CASSSRTGGDTEAFF. The CDR3 nucleotides are TGTGCCAGCAGCTCCCGGACAGGGGGTGACACTGAAGCTTTCTTT.

The chain combines TRBV18 with TRBJ2-5; 14 bases are shared with TRBD2. The ends lost 3 bases at V and 2 bases at J; junction bases unmatched: 2. The germline V gene has CDR1 KGHSH and CDR2 LQKENI. CDR3 length equals 16 residues. DNA for the CDR3: TGTGCCAGCTCACCCCGACTAGCGGGAGGGCAAGAGACCCAGTACTTC. Translation gives CASSPRLAGGQETQYF.

This CDR3 is CASSLRPGASVDTQYF. Here the CDR3 DNA reads TGCGCCAGCAGCTTGAGGCCAGGCGCCAGTGTAGATACGCAGTATTTT. This chain connects TRBV5-1 to TRBJ2-3; D unclear. The CDR3 length is 16 residues. Deletions cut 1 base from V and 5 bases from J, with 17 bases between. CDR1 and CDR2 from the germline V gene are SGHRS and YFSETQ.

The gene calls are TRBV19 and TRBJ2-7, with a tentative D call TRBD1 (5 bases). Germline V gene data show CDR1 as LNHDA and CDR2 as SQIVND (reference sequence). CDR3 size: 13 residues. V lost 4 bases, J lost 0 bases, and 7 bases lay in between. CDR3 coding DNA: TGTGCCAGTAGTACGGACACCTCCTACGAGCAGTACTTC. This encodes CASSTDTSYEQYF.

The chain employs TRBV10-3 and TRBJ2-5; D is uncertain. The end of the DNA aligns better with TRBJ2-7, so the J call may be wrong. There are 13 residues in the CDR3. CDR1 is ENHRY, CDR2 SYGVKD, per germline. CDR3 sequence: CAIRPAQTYEQYF. The CDR3 region has the DNA TGTGCCATCCGCCCCGCCCAAACCTACGAGCAGTACTTC.

This chain connects TRBV18 to TRBJ1-1, with 7 nucleotides matching TRBD1. Losses at the gene ends were 4 bases for V and 2 bases for J; bases not matched to a gene: 7. Germline V CDR1 and CDR2: KGHSH, LQKENI. The CDR3 has 15 residues. This chain's CDR3 is CASSLLTGDNTEAFF. DNA for the CDR3: TGTGCCAGCTCACTTCTCACAGGGGATAACACTGAAGCTTTCTTT.

This chain uses TRBV6-6 with TRBJ1-1; 9 bases line up with TRBD1. This CDR3 contains 15 residues. J gave up 3 bases and V 6 bases, and 8 bases lay outside the gene matches. In germline, CDR1 is MNHNY, CDR2 SVGAGI (reference sequence). CDR3 sequence (DNA): TGTGCCAGCAGCTTCTCCGGGACAGGGTACACTGAAGCTTTCTTT. Its translation: CASSFSGTGYTEAFF.